The 24 T cell receptor beta chains below all came from one sample that was sequenced in a study of T-cell reconstitution after alpha-beta-depleted transplantation in children. Preparation of the TCRbeta library used unique molecular identifiers. One entry per CDR3 protein results from TCRdb running MiXCR on the PCR reads. This sample yields 200,000 to 300,000 distinct CDR3 sequences, of which 12% are seen a single time; roughly 2.6% belongs to the top ten. Sequencing was performed on PBMCs from the stem cell graft donor, taken from the stem cell graft. Every receptor here comes from a human donor who donated a stem cell graft to a child with acute lymphoblastic leukemia.

This clonotype was counted many times. The V gene is TRBV14, the J gene TRBJ2-1; D not certain. The CDR3 spans 15 residues. CDR1 SGHDN and CDR2 FVKESK come from the germline V gene. Trimming removed 1 base at V and 3 bases at J, with 10 bases between. The CDR3 DNA is TGTGCCAGCAGCCAAGCGCGTCATGGCTACAATGAGCAGTTCTTC. Its translation is CASSQARHGYNEQFF.

This clonotype was recorded at least ten times. The chain couples TRBV6-1 to TRBJ1-1; D is uncertain. The CDR3 sequence is 14 residues long. Germline CDR1 reads MNHNS; CDR2 reads SASEGT. V was pared by 6 bases and J by 1 base, with 12 bases between. The CDR3 region has the DNA TGTGCCAGCAGGGAGACCCCTCGGAACACTGAAGCTTTCTTT. It yields the protein CASRETPRNTEAFF.

In its sample, this clonotype was seen once. One base away lies a much larger clone, so this may be a sequencing read error. The chain joins TRBV6-1 to TRBJ2-7; 7 nucleotides align to TRBD1. In germline, CDR1 is MNHNS, CDR2 SASEGT. The CDR3 has 14 amino acids. In nucleotides, the CDR3 is TGTGCCATCAGTCGGGACAGTCAGAGGCACGAGCAGTACTTC. This gives the protein CAISRDSQRHEQYF.

This clonotype has ten or more counts. The V and J genes are TRBV25-1 and TRBJ2-1, with 9 bases lining up with TRBD1. Germline values: CDR1 MGHDK, CDR2 SYGVNS. This CDR3 has 15 amino acids. Unmatched junction bases numbered 11, after V lost 4 bases and J lost 10 bases. The DNA for the CDR3 is TGTGCCAGCAGTGCTATAGGGACAGGGAGGGAAGAGCAGTTCTTC. Its protein product is CASSAIGTGREEQFF.

The rearrangement links TRBV4-3 to TRBJ1-4; D might be TRBD1 (6 bases). This CDR3 is built from 13 residues. Germline V gene data show CDR1 as LGHNA and CDR2 as YSLEER. Trimming shortened V by 5 bases and J by 8 bases, and 12 bases separated the two germline ends. CDR3 sequence reads: CASSEQGEEKLFF. The CDR3 DNA reads TGCGCCAGCAGCGAACAGGGTGAGGAAAAACTGTTTTTT.

A note on this clonotype: Being one base from a much bigger clone, this may be a read error. CDR3 protein: CASSPCLGMNTEAFF. The CDR3 nucleotides read TGTGCCAGCTCACCCTGTCTTGGCATGAACACTGAAGCTTTCTTT. This sequence joins TRBV18 and TRBJ1-1; D remains unclear. Between the trimmed V and J ends, which lost 3 bases and 0 bases, there was a span of 11 bases. The CDR3 is 15 amino acids. Germline V gives CDR1 KGHSH, CDR2 LQKENI.

This clonotype was seen repeatedly, ten times or more. The V call is TRBV6-5, the J call TRBJ2-2; the D gene could be TRBD1 or TRBD2 (5 bases each). There are 16 residues in the CDR3. From germline, CDR1 is MNHEY and CDR2 SVGAGI. Deletions cut 2 bases from V and 5 bases from J, with 15 bases between. The CDR3 region has the DNA TGTGCCAGCAGTTACCCTGTGGGGGTATGGACCGGGGAGCTGTTTTTT. Translating gives CASSYPVGVWTGELFF.

This clonotype was seen at least ten times. The chain employs TRBV7-3 and TRBJ2-2, with D perhaps TRBD2 (5 bases). This CDR3 spans 15 amino acids. Germline CDR1 SGHTA, CDR2 FQGTGA. Trimming stripped 5 bases from V and 4 bases from J, with 14 bases between. The CDR3: CASSPFSGGTGELFF. The CDR3 region has the DNA TGTGCCAGCAGCCCATTCAGCGGAGGCACCGGGGAGCTGTTTTTT.

V and J are TRBV6-2 or TRBV6-3 and TRBJ1-3, with D hard to call. Per germline, CDR1 MNHEY and CDR2 SVGEGT. This CDR3 contains 18 residues. V shed 0 bases and J shed 2 bases, with 17 bases lying between them. CDR3 in DNA: TGTGCCAGCAGTTACTCGAAGGGCCGACCGAGGGCTGGAAACACCATATATTTT. Protein: CASSYSKGRPRAGNTIYF.

Many counts were recorded for this clonotype. This chain connects TRBV25-1 to TRBJ2-4; D gene ambiguous. The ends were cut back, 1 base at V and 5 bases at J, with 9 bases in the middle. Germline assignment: CDR1 MGHDK and CDR2 SYGVNS. This CDR3 is 14 amino acids long. CDR3 DNA sequence: TGTGCCAGCAGTGAATTAGGCTCTCAAAACATTCAGTACTTC. Its translation: CASSELGSQNIQYF.

This clonotype was observed many times. This sequence joins TRBV20-1 and TRBJ1-3; D gene ambiguous. Germline values: CDR1 DFQATT, CDR2 SNEGSKA (reference sequence). The CDR3 has 13 amino acids. The V end lost 1 base, the J end lost 1 base, and 5 bases lay between the germline ends. CDR3 protein: CSARVQSGNTIYF. CDR3 nucleotide sequence: TGCAGTGCTAGAGTTCAATCTGGAAACACCATATATTTT.

The genes are TRBV5-4 and TRBJ2-5; 9 positions match TRBD1. The junction had 7 bases not matched to a gene; V was cut back by 3 bases and J by 4 bases. Germline V gene lookup returns CDR1 SGHNT and CDR2 YYREEE (reference sequence). The CDR3 covers 15 residues. This CDR3 is CASSSTNRGRETQYF. CDR3 bases: TGTGCCAGCAGCTCGACGAACAGGGGGCGAGAGACCCAGTACTTC.

V and J are TRBV12-3 or TRBV12-4 and TRBJ2-5; D is perhaps TRBD2 (5 bases). Trimming took off 8 bases at V and 7 bases at J, with 14 bases between the two ends. The CDR3 has 12 residues. CDR3 amino acids: CASLRGLGTQYF. CDR3 DNA sequence: TGTGCCAGCCTAAGAGGGCTGGGGACCCAGTACTTC.

Many counts were recorded for this clonotype. The chain joins TRBV6-2 or TRBV6-3 to TRBJ2-7, with 7 bases matching TRBD1. Germline CDR1 MNHEY, CDR2 SVGEGT. V trimming: 2 bases; J trimming: 4 bases; junction bases outside the gene matches: 5. The CDR3 spans 14 residues. Here the CDR3 DNA reads TGTGCCAGCAGTTACGTGGGACAGACATACGAGCAGTACTTC. Translation: CASSYVGQTYEQYF.

Only a few counts were recorded for this clonotype. J is TRBJ2-7 and V is TRBV29-1, with unresolved D. Germline CDR1 SQVTM, CDR2 ANQGSEA. The CDR3 runs to 12 residues. V lost 1 base, J lost 2 bases, and 6 bases lay in between. CDR3 region: CSVEGGTYEQYF. CDR3 bases: TGCAGCGTTGAAGGGGGAACCTACGAGCAGTACTTC.

This clonotype has a count of ten or more. The chain has TRBV29-1 and TRBJ2-5; D ambiguous. The CDR3 is 11 amino acids. V was pared by 6 bases and J by 5 bases, with 10 bases between. Germline assignment: CDR1 SQVTM and CDR2 ANQGSEA. The CDR3 region has the DNA TGCAGCGTACTCCCCGAGGAGACCCAGTACTTC. This gives the protein CSVLPEETQYF.

This clonotype came up many times. The V call is TRBV9, the J call TRBJ1-6; D is unresolved. The CDR3 is 14 residues long. Deletions cut 1 base from V and 2 bases from J, with 4 bases between. Germline V gene sequence: CDR1 SGDLS, CDR2 YYNGEE. CDR3 region: CASSVNTYNSPLHF. In DNA form, the CDR3 reads TGTGCCAGCAGCGTAAACACCTATAATTCACCCCTCCACTTT.

This clonotype has a count of ten or more. The genes are TRBV10-3 and TRBJ1-2; TRBD1 is a possible D gene (6 bases). Germline assignment: CDR1 ENHRY and CDR2 SYGVKD. This CDR3 comprises 13 residues. Trimming pared 2 bases from V and 2 bases from J, leaving 6 bases between. The CDR3 loop is CAISEGGNYGYTF. DNA of the CDR3: TGTGCCATCAGTGAGGGGGGCAACTATGGCTACACCTTC.

V usage is TRBV7-2 and J usage is TRBJ2-1, with a possible D match to TRBD1 (5 bases). V gave up 4 bases and J gave up 10 bases, with 14 bases separating them. The CDR3 loop spans 13 amino acids. The V gene's germline CDR1 is SGHTA and CDR2 FQGNSA. The DNA for the CDR3 is TGTGCCAGCAGCTCGCCAGGGTTTTCCGAGCAGTTCTTC. It specifies CASSSPGFSEQFF.

The genes are TRBV7-2 and TRBJ2-1, with D unresolved. This CDR3 has 14 residues. Deletions cut 5 bases from V and 6 bases from J, with 14 bases between. Germline values: CDR1 SGHTA, CDR2 FQGNSA. The CDR3 region is CASSPRDGRNEQFF. Here the CDR3 DNA reads TGTGCCAGCAGCCCCCGAGACGGACGCAATGAGCAGTTCTTC.

This clonotype was detected many times. The chain carries TRBV6-1 and TRBJ2-1; 10 bases are a match to TRBD2. V lost 2 bases and J lost 10; bases outside the gene matches: 5. This CDR3 spans 14 amino acids. Germline-derived CDR1 and CDR2 are MNHNS and SASEGT. DNA of the CDR3: TGTGCCAGCAGTGAACTAGCGGGAGTAGACGAGCAGTTCTTC. Its protein product is CASSELAGVDEQFF.

Ten or more counts support this clonotype. V gene TRBV30 combines with J gene TRBJ2-5; D unresolved. The germline V and J ends were trimmed by 8 bases and 1 base, with 14 bases remaining between them. The CDR3 loop spans 13 amino acids. Per germline, CDR1 GTSNPN and CDR2 SVGIG (reference sequence). CDR3 coding DNA: TGTGCCGGATCGGACGGTGGCCAAGAGACCCAGTACTTC. Translating it yields CAGSDGGQETQYF. The whole variable domain, filled in from reference TRBV30 and TRBJ2-5, reads SQTIHQWPATLVQPVGSPLSLECTVEGTSNPNLYWYRQAAGRGLQLLFYSVGIGQISSEVPQNLSASRPQDRQFILSSKKLLLSDSGFYLCAGSDGGQETQYFGPGTRLLVL.

This clonotype was found many times. V is TRBV9 and J is TRBJ2-3; 7 nucleotides align to TRBD2. The ends lost 0 bases at V and 2 bases at J; junction bases unmatched: 6. The length of the CDR3 is 16 residues. CDR1 is SGDLS and CDR2 is YYNGEE in the germline V gene. The CDR3 reads CASSVGDGRLTDTQYF. Written as DNA, the CDR3 is TGTGCCAGCAGCGTAGGAGACGGGAGGCTCACAGATACGCAGTATTTT.

This clonotype was seen repeatedly, ten times or more. DNA for the CDR3: TGTGCCAGCGGGGTCCGGGCAGGTGGCACAGATACGCAGTATTTT. Amino acid sequence: CASGVRAGGTDTQYF. The V and J genes are TRBV6-1 and TRBJ2-3; D remains unclear. V was cut by 8 bases and J by 1 base, with 16 bases left in between. The CDR3 loop spans 15 amino acids. Germline V gene data show CDR1 as MNHNS and CDR2 as SASEGT.